This T cell receptor (beta chain) was captured in a study of shared clonotypes between healthy human individuals. Study details: There were three CD4 naive, three CD4 memory, two CD8 naive and one CD8 memory plates per donor.

Sequencing used immunoSEQ multiplex PCR; TCRdb keeps in-frame clones, though not all of them. The profile shows over 2 million clones, about 95% of them singletons. Looked up from germline, CDR1 is GTSNPN and CDR2 is SVGIG (reference sequence). J gave up 7 bases and V 3 bases, and 13 bases lay outside the gene matches. CDR3 length equals 15 residues. Study outcomes and limitations: Unshared clonotypes carried lower generation probabilities than those common to all four donors.

Naive CD8 cells lacked CD45RO and underwent positive selection for CCR7, leaving out terminally differentiated effector memory CD45RA+ cells. Worth noting for this clone: The antigen remains undetermined.

The genes are TRBV30 and TRBJ2-7, with 9 nucleotides matching TRBD1. The sequence came from a man between 18 and 29 years old in good health. The sequenced sample consisted of naive CD8+ T cells sorted from blood. The chain's CDR3 is CAWSATGGASEEQYF. The CDR3 region has the DNA TGTGCCTGGAGCGCCACAGGGGGCGCATCAGAAGAGCAGTACTTC.